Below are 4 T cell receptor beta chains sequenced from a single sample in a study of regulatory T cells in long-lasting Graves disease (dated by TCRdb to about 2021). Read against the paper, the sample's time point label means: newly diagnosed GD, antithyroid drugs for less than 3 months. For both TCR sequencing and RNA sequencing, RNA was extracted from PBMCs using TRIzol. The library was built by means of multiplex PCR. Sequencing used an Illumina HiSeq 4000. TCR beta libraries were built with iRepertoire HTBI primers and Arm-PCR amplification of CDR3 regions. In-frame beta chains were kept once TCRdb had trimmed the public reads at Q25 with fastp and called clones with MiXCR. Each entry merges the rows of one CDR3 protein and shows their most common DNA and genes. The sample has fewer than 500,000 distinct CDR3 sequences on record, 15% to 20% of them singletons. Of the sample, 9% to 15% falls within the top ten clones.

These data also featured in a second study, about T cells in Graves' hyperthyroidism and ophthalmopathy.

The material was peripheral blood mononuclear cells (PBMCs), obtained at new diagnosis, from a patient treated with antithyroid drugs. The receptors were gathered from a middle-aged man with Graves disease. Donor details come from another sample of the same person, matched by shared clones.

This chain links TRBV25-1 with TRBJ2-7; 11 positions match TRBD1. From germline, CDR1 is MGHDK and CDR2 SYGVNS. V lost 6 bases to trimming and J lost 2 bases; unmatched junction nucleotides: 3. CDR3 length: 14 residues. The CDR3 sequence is CASSGTGGTYEQYF. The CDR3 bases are TGTGCCAGCAGCGGGACAGGGGGAACCTACGAGCAGTACTTC.

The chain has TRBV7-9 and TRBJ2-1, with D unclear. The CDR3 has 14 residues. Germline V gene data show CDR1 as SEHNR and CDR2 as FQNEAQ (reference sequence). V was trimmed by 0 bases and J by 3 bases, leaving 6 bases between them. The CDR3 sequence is CASSLAADYNEQFF. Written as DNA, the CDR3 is TGTGCCAGCAGCTTAGCCGCTGACTACAATGAGCAGTTCTTC.

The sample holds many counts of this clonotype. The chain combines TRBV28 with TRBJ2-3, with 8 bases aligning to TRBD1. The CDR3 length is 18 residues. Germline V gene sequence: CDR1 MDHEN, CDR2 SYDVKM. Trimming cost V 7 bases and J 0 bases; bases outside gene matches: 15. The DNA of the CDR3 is TGTGCCAGCATTCCCTCCGGGACAGGTCCCTTTAGCACAGATACGCAGTATTTT. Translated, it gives CASIPSGTGPFSTDTQYF. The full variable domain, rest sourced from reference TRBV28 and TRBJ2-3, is DVKVTQSSRYLVKRTGEKVFLECVQDMDHENMFWYRQDPGLGLRLIYFSYDVKMKEKGDIPEGYSVSREKKERFSLILESASTNQTSMYLCASIPSGTGPFSTDTQYFGPGTRLTVL.

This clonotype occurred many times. CDR3 amino acids: CASSWDILNTEAFF. The CDR3 DNA is TGTGCCAGCAGTTGGGACATCCTAAACACTGAAGCTTTCTTT. The chain carries TRBV12-3 or TRBV12-4 and TRBJ1-1; a weak D match, TRBD1 (6 bases). Trimming took 4 bases from V and 2 from J, leaving 11 bases between them. This CDR3 region has 14 residues.